The clone carrying this TCR beta chain was observed at least ten times. This sample was taken from a study of regulatory T cells in long-lasting Graves disease. Overall study context: Those with persistent Graves' disease had received antithyroid drugs for over 5 years with positive TSH receptor antibodies.

Time point: persistent/refractory GD, antithyroid drugs over 5 years with positive TRAb. PBMCs provided the RNA from which the TCR library was made. Assembly of TCR beta libraries relied on iRepertoire HTBI primers together with Arm-PCR of CDR3 regions. TCRdb used MiXCR to reprocess the multiplex PCR reads, holding one entry per CDR3 protein. The table records a few hundred thousand distinct CDR3 sequences, under 25% of them present only once. The clonotype was recovered from a female donor with Graves disease. Here the sequenced sample was peripheral blood mononuclear cells (PBMCs), taken when the disease was refractory, from a patient treated with antithyroid drugs.

The CDR3 reads CASQPMRFTAGVSGELFF. In DNA form, the CDR3 reads TGTGCCAGTCAACCAATGAGGTTTACAGCGGGAGTCTCCGGGGAGCTGTTTTTT. V is TRBV11-3 and J is TRBJ2-2; 8 bases are shared with TRBD2. Germline V lookup: CDR1 SGHNT, CDR2 YENEEA. With V trimmed by 9 bases and J by 6 bases, 21 bases remained unmatched. CDR3 length: 18 residues.